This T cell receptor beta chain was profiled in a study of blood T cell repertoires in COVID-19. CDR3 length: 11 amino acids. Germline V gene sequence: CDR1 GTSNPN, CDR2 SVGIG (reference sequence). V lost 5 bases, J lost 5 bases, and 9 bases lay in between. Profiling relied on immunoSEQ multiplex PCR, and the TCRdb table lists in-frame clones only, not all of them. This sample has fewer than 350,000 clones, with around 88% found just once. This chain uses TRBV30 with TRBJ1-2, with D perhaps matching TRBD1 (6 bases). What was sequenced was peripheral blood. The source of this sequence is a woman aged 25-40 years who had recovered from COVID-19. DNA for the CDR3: TGTGCCTGGGGGACAAAATATGGCTACACCTTC. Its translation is CAWGTKYGYTF.